Below, 16 T cell receptor beta chains from the same sample are listed, as sequenced in a study of OX40 agonist ivuxolimab in advanced cancers. Some clones are missing from TCRdb's copy, which holds only in-frame ones; the method was immunoSEQ multiplex PCR. The table lists some 94,000 clones, 92% of them singletons. Sequences were derived from CD4+ or CD8+ T cells sorted from blood, sampled in a trial of the OX40 agonist ivuxolimab. Receptors were obtained from an adult with an advanced solid tumor such as melanoma, head and neck, liver or kidney cancer.

This clone occurred once. J is TRBJ2-1 and V is TRBV9; D gene uncertain. Germline loops: CDR1 SGDLS, CDR2 YYNGEE. With 2 bases removed from V and 0 bases from J, the gap between germline ends came to 6 bases. The CDR3 is 14 amino acids. The CDR3 DNA is TGTGCCAGCAGCGTGGATAGCTCCTACAATGAGCAGTTCTTC. Translating gives CASSVDSSYNEQFF.

This clone was counted only a few times. This chain joins TRBV2 and TRBJ1-5; TRBD1 aligns across 8 bases. CDR1 and CDR2 (germline): SNHLY, FYNNEI. The CDR3 contains 16 residues. DNA for the CDR3: TGTGTACAGGGACAGGCCCAAATGAGGAGCAATCAGCCCCAGCATTTT. Translated, it gives CVQGQAQMRSNQPQHF.

The chain carries TRBV9 and TRBJ2-1, with unresolved D. CDR3 length equals 14 residues. The germline CDR1 and CDR2 sequences are SGDLS and YYNGEE. The V end lost 3 bases, the J end lost 5 bases, and 12 bases lay between the germline ends. The CDR3 bases are TGTGCCAGCAGCGGGGCCTCAGGTCACAATGAGCAGTTCTTC. This encodes CASSGASGHNEQFF.

This clone is a singleton in its sample. This chain uses TRBV7-2 with TRBJ2-7; 7 bases align to TRBD1. Trimming cost V 0 bases and J 2 bases; bases outside gene matches: 4. Germline V gene data show CDR1 as SGHTA and CDR2 as FQGNSA. CDR3 size: 15 residues. In DNA, the CDR3 is TGTGCCAGCAGCTTAGCACCGACAGGGCCCTACGAGCAGTACTTC. Protein product: CASSLAPTGPYEQYF.

This clone has only one observation. The rearrangement uses TRBV30 and TRBJ2-1, with a tentative D call TRBD2 (6 bases). The length of the CDR3 is 12 residues. Trimming took off 1 base at V and 10 bases at J, with 11 bases between the two ends. Germline-derived CDR1 and CDR2 are GTSNPN and SVGIG (reference sequence). CDR3 in amino acids: CAWSAASAEQFF. The CDR3 DNA follows: TGTGCCTGGAGTGCCGCTAGCGCGGAGCAGTTCTTC.

V is TRBV27 and J is TRBJ2-1, with 9 bases that match TRBD2. The germline V gene encodes CDR1 MNHEY and CDR2 SMNVEV (reference sequence). Trimming at V came to 4 bases and at J to 2 bases, leaving 6 bases not matched to a gene. The CDR3 consists of 16 residues. CDR3 coding DNA: TGTGCCAGCAGTTATCGGGCGGGAGGGCCCTACAATGAGCAGTTCTTC. As protein: CASSYRAGGPYNEQFF.

In this sample, this clone turned up a few times. V usage is TRBV29-1 and J usage is TRBJ2-1; D is unclear. Germline CDR1 is SQVTM and CDR2 is ANQGSEA. The CDR3 runs to 14 residues. Deletions cut 2 bases from V and 4 bases from J, with 12 bases between. In DNA form, the CDR3 reads TGCAGCGTTGAAACCCGGCACAATTACAATGAGCAGTTCTTC. Amino acid sequence: CSVETRHNYNEQFF.

This sequence joins TRBV2 and TRBJ2-7, with 9 bases matching TRBD1. The V and J ends lost 6 bases and 6 bases, in that order; junction bases with no gene match: 15. CDR3 size: 16 residues. The V gene's germline CDR1 is SNHLY and CDR2 FYNNEI. CDR3 nucleotide sequence: TGTGCCAGCAGAGGAACAGGGGGCGATCCCCTGGCCGAGCAGTACTTC. Translation: CASRGTGGDPLAEQYF.

This rearrangement joins TRBV7-8 to TRBJ1-1; 11 bases match TRBD1. This CDR3 is 16 amino acids long. CDR1 and CDR2 (germline): SGHVS, FQNEAQ. V lost 5 bases to trimming and J lost 4 bases; unmatched junction nucleotides: 9. CDR3 nucleotides: TGTGCCAGCAGCCGCCCCCGGGACAGGGGGAGCACTGAAGCTTTCTTT. It encodes CASSRPRDRGSTEAFF.

The chain is built from TRBV6-5 and TRBJ2-7; D is perhaps TRBD1 (6 bases). Trimming shortened V by 5 bases and J by 0 bases, and 8 bases separated the two germline ends. Per the germline V gene, CDR1 is MNHEY and CDR2 is SVGAGI. CDR3 length: 13 residues. Here the CDR3 reads CASSETGSYEQYF. The DNA of the CDR3 is TGTGCCAGCAGTGAGACAGGCTCCTACGAGCAGTACTTC.

V is TRBV29-1 and J is TRBJ2-7; perhaps TRBD2 as D (6 bases). This CDR3 is built from 14 residues. Germline V CDR1 and CDR2: SQVTM, ANQGSEA. V gave up 3 bases and J gave up 1 base, with 13 bases separating them. The CDR3 loop is CSVERLDRSYEQYF. CDR3 nucleotides: TGCAGCGTTGAGAGACTAGATCGATCCTACGAGCAGTACTTC.

The rearrangement uses TRBV4-1 and TRBJ2-3; D tentatively fits TRBD1 or TRBD2 (5 bases each). V was cut by 0 bases and J by 5 bases, with 15 bases left in between. Germline V gene data show CDR1 as MGHRA and CDR2 as YSYEKL. This CDR3 has 16 amino acids. CDR3 bases: TGCGCCAGCAGCCAAGATGAGGGGTCCCCGGGAGATACGCAGTATTTT. It specifies CASSQDEGSPGDTQYF.

This rearrangement joins TRBV4-1 to TRBJ2-7; D may be TRBD1 or TRBD2 (5 bases each). The CDR3 is 16 residues long. Trimming pared 4 bases from V and 6 bases from J, leaving 22 bases between. Per the germline V gene, CDR1 is MGHRA and CDR2 is YSYEKL. CDR3 nucleotide sequence: TGCGCCAGCAGCCCCATTCTTTTGGGACCGGCAGGCGAGCAGTACTTC. Translation: CASSPILLGPAGEQYF.

J is TRBJ1-6 and V is TRBV4-3; TRBD1 agrees at 7 bases. Germline V gene data show CDR1 as LGHNA and CDR2 as YSLEER. The CDR3 spans 16 residues. V lost 0 bases and J lost 10; bases outside the gene matches: 9. The CDR3 loop is CASSQDSTGADSPLHF. In DNA form, the CDR3 reads TGCGCCAGCAGCCAAGATAGTACAGGGGCTGACTCACCCCTCCACTTT.

CDR3 nucleotide sequence: TGCGCCAGCAGTGAGTCGACATACAATGAGCAGTTCTTC. Protein product: CASSESTYNEQFF. V gene TRBV10-1 combines with J gene TRBJ2-1; the D is unclear. Germline-derived CDR1 and CDR2 are WNHNN and SYGVQD (reference sequence). The germline V and J ends were trimmed by 0 bases and 4 bases, with 4 bases remaining between them. The CDR3 is made up of 13 amino acids.

This clone is a singleton in its sample. The chain is built from TRBV19 and TRBJ2-1; 11 bases map to TRBD2. The CDR3 spans 15 residues. V shed 5 bases and J 6 bases; nucleotides not matched to a gene: 6. The V gene's germline CDR1 is LNHDA and CDR2 SQIVND (reference sequence). The CDR3 protein is CASSLAGGPRNEQFF. Here the CDR3 DNA reads TGTGCCAGTAGTTTAGCGGGAGGGCCACGCAATGAGCAGTTCTTC.